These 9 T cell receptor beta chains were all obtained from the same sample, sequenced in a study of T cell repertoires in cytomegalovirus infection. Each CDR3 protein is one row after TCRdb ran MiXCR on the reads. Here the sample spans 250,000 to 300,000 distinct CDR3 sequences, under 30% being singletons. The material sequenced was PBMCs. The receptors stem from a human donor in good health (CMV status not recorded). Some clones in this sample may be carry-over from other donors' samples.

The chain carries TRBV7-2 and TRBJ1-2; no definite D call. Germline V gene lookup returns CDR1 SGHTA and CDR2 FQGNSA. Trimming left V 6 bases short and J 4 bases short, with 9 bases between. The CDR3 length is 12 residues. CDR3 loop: CASSPQAYGYTF. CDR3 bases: TGTGCCAGCAGTCCCCAGGCCTATGGCTACACCTTC.

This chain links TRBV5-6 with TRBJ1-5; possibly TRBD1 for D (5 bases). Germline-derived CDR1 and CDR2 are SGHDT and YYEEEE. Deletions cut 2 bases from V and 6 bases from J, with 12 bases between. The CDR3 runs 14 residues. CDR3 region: CASSFWQGGQPQHF. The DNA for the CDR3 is TGTGCCAGCAGCTTCTGGCAGGGCGGTCAGCCCCAGCATTTT.

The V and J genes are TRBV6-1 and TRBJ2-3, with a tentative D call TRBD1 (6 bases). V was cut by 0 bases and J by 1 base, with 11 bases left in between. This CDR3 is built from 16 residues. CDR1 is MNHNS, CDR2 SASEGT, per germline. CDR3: CASSEAWRQGTDTQYF. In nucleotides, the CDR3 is TGTGCCAGCAGTGAAGCGTGGAGACAGGGCACAGATACGCAGTATTTT.

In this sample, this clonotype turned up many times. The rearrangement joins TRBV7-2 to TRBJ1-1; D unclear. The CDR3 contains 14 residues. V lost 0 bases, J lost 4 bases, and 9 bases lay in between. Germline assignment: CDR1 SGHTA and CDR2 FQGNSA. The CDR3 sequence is CASSLAAQGTEAFF. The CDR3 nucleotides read TGTGCCAGCAGCTTAGCAGCTCAAGGCACTGAAGCTTTCTTT.

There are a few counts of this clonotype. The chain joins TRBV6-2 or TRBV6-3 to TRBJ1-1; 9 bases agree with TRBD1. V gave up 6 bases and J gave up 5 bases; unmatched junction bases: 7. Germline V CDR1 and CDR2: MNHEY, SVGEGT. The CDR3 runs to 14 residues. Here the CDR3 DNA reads TGTGCCAGCAGGGGCGGGACAGGGAAGACTGAAGCTTTCTTT. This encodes CASRGGTGKTEAFF.

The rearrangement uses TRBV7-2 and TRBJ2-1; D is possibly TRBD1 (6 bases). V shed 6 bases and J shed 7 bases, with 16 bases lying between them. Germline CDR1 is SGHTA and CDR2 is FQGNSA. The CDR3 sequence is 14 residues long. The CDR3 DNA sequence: TGTGCCAGCAGACCAGGGGCCCCACGGAATGAGCAGTTCTTC. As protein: CASRPGAPRNEQFF.

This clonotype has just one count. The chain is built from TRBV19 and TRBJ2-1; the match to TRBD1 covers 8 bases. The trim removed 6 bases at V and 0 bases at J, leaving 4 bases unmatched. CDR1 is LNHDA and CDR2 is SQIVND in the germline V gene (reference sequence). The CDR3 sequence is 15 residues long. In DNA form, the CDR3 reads TGTGCCAGTAGGATGGACAGGGCCTCCTACAATGAGCAGTTCTTC. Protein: CASRMDRASYNEQFF.

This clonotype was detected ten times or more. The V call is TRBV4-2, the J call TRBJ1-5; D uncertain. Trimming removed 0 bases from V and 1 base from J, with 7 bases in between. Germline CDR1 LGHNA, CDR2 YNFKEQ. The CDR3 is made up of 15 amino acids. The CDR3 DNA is TGTGCCAGCAGCCAAGATCAAGGGAGCAATCAGCCCCAGCATTTT. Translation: CASSQDQGSNQPQHF.

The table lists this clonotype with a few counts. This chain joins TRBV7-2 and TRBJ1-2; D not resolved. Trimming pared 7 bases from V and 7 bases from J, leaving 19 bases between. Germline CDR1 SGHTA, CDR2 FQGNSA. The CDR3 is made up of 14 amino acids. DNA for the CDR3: TGTGCCAGCACCTCTCAACCCATTGGGAGTGGCTACACCTTC. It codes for CASTSQPIGSGYTF. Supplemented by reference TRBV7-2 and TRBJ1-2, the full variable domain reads GAGVSQSPSNKVTEKGKDVELRCDPISGHTALYWYRQSLGQGLEFLIYFQGNSAPDKSGLPSDRFSAERTGGSVSTLTIQRTQQEDSAVYLCASTSQPIGSGYTFGSGTRLTVV.